The clone carrying this T cell receptor beta chain was counted between two and nine times. What it binds is not known. This entry is derived from a study of vaccination and CD4 T cells after COVID-19. Study at large: In the convalescent cohort, there were six males and four females, two of them Hispanic. As their vaccination, participants received two doses of either BNT162b2 or mRNA-1273 vaccine.

Treatment given: roughly ten-day PBMC culture with coronavirus spike peptide pools or control peptides (ViraFEST assay). After culture for roughly 10 days, isolation of CD4+ T cells was performed by negative selection. Oncomine TCR Beta short-read sequencing was applied to DNA from cultured CD4+ T cells. Genomic DNA was isolated from cultured CD4+ T cells. TCRdb re-called the PCR reads through MiXCR, storing one row per CDR3 protein. The sample lists 20,000 to 25,000 distinct CDR3 sequences; about 40% were seen once. The origin of this receptor is a human donor who had recovered from COVID-19. The sample consisted of CD4+ T cells from blood, cultured in vitro.

The CDR3 reads CASSGTELAKNIQYF. In DNA, the CDR3 is TGTGCCAGCAGCGGGACAGAACTAGCCAAAAACATTCAGTACTTC. This chain uses TRBV6-1 with TRBJ2-4; 7 nucleotides agree with TRBD1. Per germline, CDR1 MNHNS and CDR2 SASEGT. The CDR3 is 15 amino acids. The V segment lost 6 bases and the J segment 0 bases; nucleotides outside the gene matches: 5.